Listed below are T cell receptor beta chains from one sample, sequenced in a study of regulatory T cells in long-lasting Graves disease. Each CDR3 protein is one row after TCRdb ran MiXCR on the multiplex PCR reads. The data hold 300,000 to 500,000 distinct CDR3 sequences, with roughly 20% observed a single time. The specimen was peripheral blood mononuclear cells (PBMCs), collected when the disease was refractory, from a patient treated with antithyroid drugs. The receptors derive from a female donor with Graves disease. Both conserved end residues are part of each CDR3. A D gene is named only where the DNA matches it firmly. Part of the rows lack a size; the others show once, few, many or a class for expanded clones.

j_call: TRBJ1-5
d_call: -
clone_size: many
v_call: TRBV7-2
cdr3_aa: CASSLESGMPQHF
cdr3_nt: TGTGCCAGCAGCTTAGAATCAGGAATGCCCCAGCATTTT

j_call: TRBJ2-6
d_call: TRBD1
clone_size: many
v_call: TRBV6-1
cdr3_aa: CASSQGQGYPGANVLTF
cdr3_nt: TGTGCCAGCAGTCAGGGACAGGGATACCCTGGGGCCAACGTCCTGACTTTC

j_call: TRBJ2-7
d_call: -
clone_size: -
v_call: TRBV4-3
cdr3_aa: CASSQDRASGGGEQYF
cdr3_nt: TGCGCCAGCAGCCAAGATCGCGCTAGCGGAGGGGGCGAGCAGTACTTC

j_call: TRBJ2-7
d_call: -
clone_size: -
v_call: TRBV20-1
cdr3_aa: CSAAAAGLYEQYF
cdr3_nt: TGCAGTGCTGCTGCAGCGGGCCTTTACGAGCAGTACTTC

j_call: TRBJ2-7
d_call: TRBD1
clone_size: -
v_call: TRBV7-9
cdr3_aa: CASRKGTGFHEQYF
cdr3_nt: TGTGCCAGCAGAAAAGGGACAGGGTTCCACGAGCAGTACTTC

j_call: TRBJ2-3
d_call: -
clone_size: -
v_call: TRBV28
cdr3_aa: CASKMTSAFTDTQYF
cdr3_nt: TGTGCCAGCAAGATGACGAGTGCCTTCACAGATACGCAGTATTTT

j_call: TRBJ1-2
d_call: -
clone_size: few
v_call: TRBV29-1
cdr3_aa: CSVEDRRTGSYTF
cdr3_nt: TGCAGCGTTGAAGATCGGAGGACGGGGAGCTACACCTTC

j_call: TRBJ1-1
d_call: -
clone_size: -
v_call: TRBV11-2
cdr3_aa: CVSRPFRGPTEAFF
cdr3_nt: TGTGTCAGCAGACCATTTAGGGGTCCCACTGAAGCTTTCTTT

j_call: TRBJ1-2
d_call: -
clone_size: many
v_call: TRBV29-1
cdr3_aa: CSVVGLLGYGYTF
cdr3_nt: TGCAGCGTTGTCGGACTGTTGGGTTATGGCTACACCTTC

j_call: TRBJ2-7
d_call: -
clone_size: -
v_call: TRBV5-1
cdr3_aa: CASNREAGYEQYF
cdr3_nt: TGCGCCAGTAACAGGGAGGCAGGTTACGAGCAGTACTTC

j_call: TRBJ2-7
d_call: -
clone_size: many
v_call: TRBV28
cdr3_aa: CASKPPGNSYEQYF
cdr3_nt: TGTGCCAGCAAACCCCCGGGCAATTCCTACGAGCAGTACTTC

j_call: TRBJ2-7
d_call: TRBD2
clone_size: few
v_call: TRBV11-2
cdr3_aa: CASSQVTGAGEQYF
cdr3_nt: TGCGCCAGCAGCCAAGTTACGGGAGCGGGGGAGCAGTACTTC